This T cell receptor beta chain is drawn from a study of shared clonotypes between healthy human individuals. Trimming removed 6 bases from V and 0 bases from J, with 8 bases in between. The germline gives CDR1 SGHTA, CDR2 FQGNSA. The CDR3 has 13 amino acids. Profiling relied on immunoSEQ multiplex PCR, and the TCRdb table lists in-frame clones only, not all of them. The sample holds under 1,100,000 clones; around 78% are singletons and the top ten take 0.5% to 0.65%. Only a few counts were recorded for this clone. The chain links TRBV7-2 to TRBJ2-5; no definite D call. The source material was memory CD4+ T cells from PBMCs. Subset reported: CD45RA-negative fraction. The source is a man younger than 35 in good health. Some clones in this sample may be carry-over from other donors' samples. The CDR3, as DNA: TGTGCCAGCAGTCCGGGTTACCAAGAGACCCAGTACTTC. The encoded protein is CASSPGYQETQYF.